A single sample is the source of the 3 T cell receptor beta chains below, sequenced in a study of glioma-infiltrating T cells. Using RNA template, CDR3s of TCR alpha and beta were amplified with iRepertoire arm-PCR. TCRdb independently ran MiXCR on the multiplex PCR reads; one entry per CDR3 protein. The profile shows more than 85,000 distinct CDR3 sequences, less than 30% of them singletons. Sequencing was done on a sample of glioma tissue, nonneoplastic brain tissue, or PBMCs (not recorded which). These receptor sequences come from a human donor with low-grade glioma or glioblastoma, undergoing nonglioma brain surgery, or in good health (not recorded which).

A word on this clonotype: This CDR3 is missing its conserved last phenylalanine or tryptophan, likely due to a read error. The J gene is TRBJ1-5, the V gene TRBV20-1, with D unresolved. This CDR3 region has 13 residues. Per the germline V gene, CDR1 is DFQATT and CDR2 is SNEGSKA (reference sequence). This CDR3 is CSAFSDLNQSQHS. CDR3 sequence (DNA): TGCAGTGCCTTCTCGGACCTCAATCAGTCCCAGCATTCT.

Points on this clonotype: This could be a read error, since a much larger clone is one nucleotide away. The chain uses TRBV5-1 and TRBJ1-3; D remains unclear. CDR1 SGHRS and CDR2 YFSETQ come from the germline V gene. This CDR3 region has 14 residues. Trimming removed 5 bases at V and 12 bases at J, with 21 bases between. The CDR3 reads CASSPAYSVDNIYF. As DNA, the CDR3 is TGCGCCAGCAGTCCTGCTTATTCCGTAGACAACATATATTTT.

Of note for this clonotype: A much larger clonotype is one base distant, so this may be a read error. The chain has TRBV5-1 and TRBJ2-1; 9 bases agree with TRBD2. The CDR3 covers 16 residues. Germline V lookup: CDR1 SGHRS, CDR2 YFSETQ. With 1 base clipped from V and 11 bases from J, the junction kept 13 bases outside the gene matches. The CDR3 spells CASSLLRREGLNKQFF. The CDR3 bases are TGCGCCAGCAGCTTGTTACGGCGGGAGGGCCTTAATAAGCAGTTCTTC.